The clone carrying this T cell receptor beta chain has more than one count but fewer than ten. What it binds is not known. Sorting based on CD45RO/CCR7/CD25/CD127/CD95/CD27 separated CD4+ naive, central memory, regulatory and stem cell-like memory cells. This sample stems from a study of beta chain features in type 1 diabetes. General observations from the study: The cDNA sequencing approach could over-represent high-TCR-expressing cells. In the patient group, naive, central memory and Treg TCRB repertoires seemed more alike than in the healthy donor group. Moderate but significant shortening of TCRB CDR3s was recorded in all four CD4+ subsets from Type 1 diabetes patients.

What was sequenced were expressed TCRB transcripts, since all of the isolated RNA had been reverse transcribed. Regulatory, naive and central memory T cell samples averaged around 3.9 million reads. Clones were read by immunoSEQ multiplex PCR, and TCRdb kept only the in-frame ones, dropping some. In the table there are some 190,000 clones, approximately 8.4% of which are singletons. The V end lost 8 bases, the J end lost 6 bases, and 8 bases lay between the germline ends. The CDR3 loop spans 11 amino acids. CDR1 MDHEN and CDR2 SYDVKM come from the germline V gene. The source is a man aged 18 to 29 with type 1 diabetes. Specimen: central memory CD4+ T cells from blood. The J gene is TRBJ2-4, the V gene TRBV28; D is ambiguous. CDR3 DNA sequence: TGTGCCAGCCGGAGTACAAACATTCAGTACTTC. Translating gives CASRSTNIQYF.